Each of the 22 T cell receptor beta chains below was sequenced from the same sample in a study of human thymus T cells. The data were produced by immunoSEQ multiplex PCR, yet TCRdb's version contains in-frame clones alone and is incomplete. The sample contains more than 50,000 clones, approximately 93% of which appear only once. The sequenced sample was blood. The source of these receptors is a boy younger than two with a congenital heart defect but otherwise immunologically healthy.

The chain links TRBV5-4 to TRBJ2-2; TRBD2 aligns across 10 bases. The CDR3 sequence is 16 residues long. Germline assignment: CDR1 SGHNT and CDR2 YYREEE (reference sequence). V lost 1 base and J lost 7; bases outside the gene matches: 7. The chain's CDR3 is CASSLYGAGGVGELFF. CDR3 coding DNA: TGTGCCAGCAGCTTGTATGGAGCGGGAGGGGTCGGGGAGCTGTTTTTT. Full variable domain (rest looked up from reference TRBV5-4 and TRBJ2-2): ETGVTQSPTHLIKTRGQQVTLRCSSQSGHNTVSWYQQALGQGPQFIFQYYREEENGRGNFPPRFSGLQFPNYSSELNVNALELDDSALYLCASSLYGAGGVGELFFGEGSRLTVL.

The chain couples TRBV19 to TRBJ2-3; a weak D match, TRBD1 (6 bases). CDR1 LNHDA and CDR2 SQIVND come from the germline V gene (reference sequence). This CDR3 is built from 14 residues. Trimming took off 5 bases at V and 2 bases at J, with 11 bases between the two ends. Here the CDR3 reads CASSPRGVTDTQYF. Here the CDR3 DNA reads TGTGCCAGTAGTCCCAGGGGAGTCACAGATACGCAGTATTTT.

The chain employs TRBV7-9 and TRBJ2-2; D unclear. The CDR3 has 13 residues. Germline CDR1 is SEHNR and CDR2 is FQNEAQ (reference sequence). V gave up 2 bases and J gave up 5 bases, with 6 bases separating them. CDR3 sequence reads: CASSLTPTGELFF. Here the CDR3 DNA reads TGTGCCAGCAGCTTAACACCTACCGGGGAGCTGTTTTTT. The full variable domain, its missing parts supplied by reference TRBV7-9 and TRBJ2-2, is DTGVSQNPRHKITKRGQNVTFRCDPISEHNRLYWYRQTLGQGPEFLTYFQNEAQLEKSRLLSDRFSAERPKGSFSTLEIQRTEQGDSAMYLCASSLTPTGELFFGEGSRLTVL.

The chain employs TRBV7-2 and TRBJ2-7, with D unclear. The CDR3 loop spans 12 amino acids. V lost 5 bases, J lost 7 bases, and 12 bases lay in between. Germline CDR1 SGHTA, CDR2 FQGNSA. CDR3: CASSRNMVEQYF. The CDR3 nucleotides read TGTGCCAGCAGCCGCAATATGGTTGAGCAGTACTTC.

This chain uses TRBV19 with TRBJ1-2; TRBD1 agrees at 9 bases. The CDR3 consists of 14 residues. Germline V gene sequence: CDR1 LNHDA, CDR2 SQIVND (reference sequence). V lost 5 bases and J lost 4; bases outside the gene matches: 5. The CDR3 DNA reads as TGTGCCAGTAGTTTGGGACAGGGAGGCTATGGCTACACCTTC. Its translation: CASSLGQGGYGYTF.

V gene TRBV2 combines with J gene TRBJ2-7, with unresolved D. V was pared by 7 bases and J by 6 bases, with 22 bases between. Germline-derived CDR1 and CDR2 are SNHLY and FYNNEI. This CDR3 is built from 15 residues. CDR3 nucleotide sequence: TGTGCCAGCATCCAGTCGAGCGTCAAAAAAGGCGAGCAGTACTTC. Translation: CASIQSSVKKGEQYF. Using reference TRBV2 and TRBJ2-7 for the parts outside the CDR3, the full variable domain is EPEVTQTPSHQVTQMGQEVILRCVPISNHLYFYWYRQILGQKVEFLVSFYNNEISEKSEIFDDQFSVERPDGSNFTLKIRSTKLEDSAMYFCASIQSSVKKGEQYFGPGTRLTVT.

CDR3 region: CASSLFPGQGPSYEQYF. Here the CDR3 DNA reads TGTGCCAGCAGTTTATTCCCCGGGCAGGGCCCTTCTTACGAGCAGTACTTC. The V and J genes are TRBV27 and TRBJ2-7; maybe TRBD1 (5 bases). Deletions cut 1 base from V and 4 bases from J, with 20 bases between. The germline CDR1 and CDR2 sequences are MNHEY and SMNVEV (reference sequence). The CDR3 covers 17 residues.

The CDR3 protein is CASSLGSGLSYNEQFF. CDR3 nucleotides: TGCGCCAGCAGCTTGGGTAGCGGGCTCTCCTACAATGAGCAGTTCTTC. The V and J genes are TRBV5-1 and TRBJ2-1, with 7 bases matching TRBD2. The CDR3 spans 16 residues. V dropped 0 bases and J dropped 0; count of bases not matched to a gene: 3. CDR1 is SGHRS, CDR2 YFSETQ, per germline.

The rearrangement links TRBV13 to TRBJ1-2; TRBD1 matches 11 bases. V lost 3 bases and J lost 6; bases outside the gene matches: 6. Germline-derived CDR1 and CDR2 are PRHDT and FYEKMQ (reference sequence). The CDR3 consists of 15 residues. The CDR3 DNA is TGTGCCAGCAGCTTCCGGACAGGGGGCTTAGATGGCTACACCTTC. This encodes CASSFRTGGLDGYTF.

The chain couples TRBV7-6 to TRBJ2-2; D may be TRBD1 (6 bases). CDR1 is SGHVS and CDR2 is FNYEAQ in the germline V gene. Trimming removed 1 base at V and 4 bases at J, with 16 bases between. CDR3 size: 17 residues. DNA of the CDR3: TGTGCCAGCAGCTTAGGTGGCGGCGCCAGGGGCACCGGGGAGCTGTTTTTT. Translating it yields CASSLGGGARGTGELFF.

The genes are TRBV30 and TRBJ2-5; D is unresolved. The V gene lost 0 bases and the J gene lost 0 bases, with 8 bases spanning the gap. Germline loops: CDR1 GTSNPN, CDR2 SVGIG (reference sequence). This CDR3 region has 14 residues. CDR3 coding DNA: TGTGCCTGGAGTGTACTGGGAAACCAAGAGACCCAGTACTTC. Its translation is CAWSVLGNQETQYF.

The table lists this clone with a count of one. The chain employs TRBV19 and TRBJ1-2; 8 bases map to TRBD1. The CDR3 is 11 residues long. The ends lost 8 bases at V and 5 bases at J; junction bases unmatched: 1. Germline V gene sequence: CDR1 LNHDA, CDR2 SQIVND (reference sequence). DNA for the CDR3: TGTGCCAGTCGACAGGGGTATGGCTACACCTTC. Its protein is CASRQGYGYTF. Full variable domain (remainder filled in from reference TRBV19 and TRBJ1-2): DGGITQSPKYLFRKEGQNVTLSCEQNLNHDAMYWYRQDPGQGLRLIYYSQIVNDFQKGDIAEGYSVSREKKESFPLTVTSAQKNPTAFYLCASRQGYGYTFGSGTRLTVV.

This chain joins TRBV5-6 and TRBJ2-6, with 11 bases matching TRBD1. J gave up 0 bases and V 3 bases, and 2 bases lay outside the gene matches. Germline lookup yields CDR1 SGHDT and CDR2 YYEEEE. The CDR3 has 17 residues. CDR3 region: CASSSDRGLSGANVLTF. In nucleotides, the CDR3 is TGTGCCAGCAGCTCGGACAGGGGGCTCTCTGGGGCCAACGTCCTGACTTTC.

This sequence joins TRBV5-1 and TRBJ2-5, with D possibly TRBD2 on 5 matching bases. V was clipped by 0 bases and J by 5 bases, with 14 bases between them. Per the germline V gene, CDR1 is SGHRS and CDR2 is YFSETQ. This CDR3 contains 15 residues. The CDR3 reads CASSLGLPTVETQYF. Here the CDR3 DNA reads TGCGCCAGCAGCTTGGGACTACCCACGGTGGAGACCCAGTACTTC.

The V and J genes are TRBV5-5 and TRBJ1-2; D unresolved. The germline CDR1 and CDR2 sequences are SGHKS and YYEKEE (reference sequence). The CDR3 length is 16 residues. Trimming stripped 0 bases from V and 4 bases from J, with 16 bases between. This CDR3 is CASSLAWKGGTYGYTF. Written as DNA, the CDR3 is TGTGCCAGCAGCTTGGCCTGGAAGGGCGGCACCTATGGCTACACCTTC.

This chain connects TRBV7-2 to TRBJ2-2; 9 bases are shared with TRBD2. The V segment lost 3 bases and the J segment 6 bases; nucleotides outside the gene matches: 8. This CDR3 has 16 amino acids. Germline V CDR1 and CDR2: SGHTA, FQGNSA. CDR3 coding DNA: TGTGCCAGCAGCTTTACCGGGACTAGCTGGGCCGGGGAGCTGTTTTTT. Its protein is CASSFTGTSWAGELFF.

The chain employs TRBV4-1 and TRBJ2-2; possibly TRBD1 for D (6 bases). The CDR3 totals 16 residues. The V end lost 2 bases, the J end lost 0 bases, and 10 bases lay between the germline ends. Germline-derived CDR1 and CDR2 are MGHRA and YSYEKL. The CDR3 bases are TGCGCCAGCAGCCAATTAGGGACATCGAACACCGGGGAGCTGTTTTTT. It specifies CASSQLGTSNTGELFF.

The chain uses TRBV15 and TRBJ2-3, with D uncertain. This CDR3 comprises 14 residues. V lost 0 bases and J lost 7, with 11 bases in between. CDR1 and CDR2 (germline): LNHNV, YYDKDF (reference sequence). DNA of the CDR3: TGTGCCACCAGCAGAGATTTATCAACCAATACGCAGTATTTT. It translates to CATSRDLSTNTQYF.

The chain recombines TRBV19 with TRBJ1-1; a possible D gene is TRBD1 (6 bases). Germline V gives CDR1 LNHDA, CDR2 SQIVND (reference sequence). The CDR3 is 15 residues long. Trimming left V 3 bases short and J 1 base short, with 12 bases between. CDR3 DNA sequence: TGTGCCAGTAGTATGGCCTACAGGGCGAACACTGAAGCTTTCTTT. Protein product: CASSMAYRANTEAFF.

J is TRBJ1-4 and V is TRBV10-3, with a tentative D call TRBD1 (6 bases). The CDR3 extends over 14 amino acids. Trimming took 4 bases from V and 5 from J, leaving 11 bases between them. Germline V gene lookup returns CDR1 ENHRY and CDR2 SYGVKD. CDR3 nucleotides: TGTGCCATCAGTGGGGGGCCTGGGAATGAAAAACTGTTTTTT. Its protein is CAISGGPGNEKLFF.

Points on this clone: Germline is not matched at one junction end, which may reflect a read error. The J gene is TRBJ2-1, the V gene TRBV7-7, with a weak D call TRBD2 (6 bases). Germline CDR1 is SSHAT and CDR2 is FNYEAQ (reference sequence). The CDR3 sequence is 14 residues long. CDR3 nucleotides: TGTGCTAGCAGCAAGGGACTTCAAGACAATGAGCAGTTCTTC. It is translated as CASSKGLQDNEQFF.

The V call is TRBV5-1, the J call TRBJ1-1; no clear D. CDR3 length: 13 residues. Germline CDR1 and CDR2: SGHRS and YFSETQ. Trimming removed 4 bases from V and 3 bases from J, with 10 bases in between. Here the CDR3 reads CASSTMLDTEAFF. CDR3 bases: TGCGCCAGCAGCACAATGCTCGACACTGAAGCTTTCTTT.